The 17 T cell receptor beta chains given below trace back to one sample, sequenced in a study of Graves' ophthalmopathy and Graves' hyperthyroidism. TCR beta CDR3 regions were amplified from RNA transcripts. The library came from an HTBI-primed first-round RT-PCR and a second-round multiplex PCR. TCRdb fed the multiplex PCR reads into MiXCR, producing one record per CDR3 protein. The sample comprises about 700,000 distinct CDR3 sequences, about 41% of which are singletons, and 3.3% rests with the top ten. Sequencing used peripheral blood. The receptors stem from an adult man with Graves' ophthalmopathy.

This clonotype was found many times. Germline is not matched at one junction end, which may reflect a read error. This chain joins TRBV5-8 and TRBJ2-5, with 7 bases that match TRBD2. Looked up from germline, CDR1 is SGHTS and CDR2 is YDEGEE. This CDR3 contains 16 residues. In DNA form, the CDR3 reads TGTGCCAGCACCTTGACCGGGCTAGCGGACAAAGAGACCCAGTACTTC. This gives the protein CASTLTGLADKETQYF. The full variable domain, in which reference TRBV5-8 and TRBJ2-5 provide the parts outside the CDR3, is EAGVTQSPTHLIKTRGQQATLRCSPISGHTSVYWYQQALGLGLQFLLWYDEGEERNRGNFPPRFSGRQFPNYSSELNVNALELEDSALYLCASTLTGLADKETQYFGPGTRLLVL.

This clonotype has a count of ten or more. The chain employs TRBV20-1 and TRBJ2-7, with D possibly TRBD2 on 6 matching bases. The ends were cut back, 1 base at V and 5 bases at J, with 12 bases in the middle. The CDR3 is 13 amino acids. From germline, CDR1 is DFQATT and CDR2 SNEGSKA (reference sequence). The CDR3 protein is CSARGHSGHEQYF. The CDR3 DNA reads TGCAGTGCTAGAGGACATAGCGGTCACGAGCAGTACTTC.

This chain uses TRBV2 with TRBJ2-5; 7 bases are a match to TRBD1. CDR1 and CDR2 from the germline V gene are SNHLY and FYNNEI. The CDR3 contains 14 residues. V dropped 6 bases and J dropped 5; count of bases not matched to a gene: 9. The CDR3 DNA reads TGTGCCAGCAGCCAAGACCCAGGGGGTGAGACCCAGTACTTC. Translated, it gives CASSQDPGGETQYF.

Ten or more counts support this clonotype. The CDR3 protein is CASSLDQPGVTFF. As DNA, the CDR3 is TGTGCCAGCAGTTTAGATCAGCCGGGGGTGACTTTCTTT. The chain uses TRBV12-3 or TRBV12-4 and TRBJ1-1, with a weak D call TRBD1 (5 bases). Trimming left V 1 base short and J 12 bases short, with 15 bases between. This CDR3 contains 13 residues.

The gene calls are TRBV11-2 and TRBJ2-2; perhaps D is TRBD1 or TRBD2 (5 bases each). CDR1 is SGHAT, CDR2 FQNNGV, per germline. The V end was cut by 3 bases, the J end by 2 bases, with 13 bases between. This CDR3 has 16 residues. The CDR3 region is CASSFQRGVNTGELFF. The CDR3 DNA reads as TGTGCCAGCAGCTTTCAAAGGGGAGTAAACACCGGGGAGCTGTTTTTT.

The chain has TRBV12-3 or TRBV12-4 and TRBJ1-1, with D hard to call. The V end lost 6 bases, the J end lost 1 base, and 15 bases lay between the germline ends. CDR3 length equals 15 residues. CDR3 sequence: CASRLGDVGNTEAFF. For the CDR3, the DNA is TGTGCCAGCAGACTAGGAGACGTCGGGAACACTGAAGCTTTCTTT.

The rearrangement uses TRBV10-3 and TRBJ1-6; possible D gene TRBD1, 5 bases. This CDR3 comprises 13 residues. Trimming took off 10 bases at V and 5 bases at J, with 12 bases between the two ends. Germline V gene data show CDR1 as ENHRY and CDR2 as SYGVKD. The CDR3 DNA is TGTGCCACGAGGGACGGTGATAATTCACCCCTCCACTTT. Its translation is CATRDGDNSPLHF.

This clonotype was counted only a few times. The chain has TRBV27 and TRBJ1-2; tentatively, D is TRBD1 (6 bases). The V end was cut by 4 bases, the J end by 7 bases, with 10 bases between. The CDR3 loop spans 12 amino acids. Germline V gene lookup returns CDR1 MNHEY and CDR2 SMNVEV (reference sequence). CDR3 residues: CASSSGGPGYTF. The CDR3 DNA is TGTGCCAGCAGTTCTGGGGGGCCTGGCTACACCTTC.

Ten or more counts support this clonotype. V usage is TRBV19 and J usage is TRBJ1-1; no clear D gene. This CDR3 has 13 residues. V lost 5 bases, J lost 0 bases, and 7 bases lay in between. Germline-derived CDR1 and CDR2 are LNHDA and SQIVND (reference sequence). CDR3 nucleotide sequence: TGTGCCAGTAGTGCCCAGGTGAACACTGAAGCTTTCTTT. Its translation: CASSAQVNTEAFF.

V is TRBV10-3 and J is TRBJ2-5, with 9 bases lining up with TRBD2. Unmatched junction bases numbered 17, after V lost 6 bases and J lost 9 bases. The CDR3 loop spans 16 amino acids. Germline CDR1 reads ENHRY; CDR2 reads SYGVKD. The CDR3 DNA reads TGTGCCATCAGGGTAGGGGTAGCGGGGGACGTGGCGTCCCAGTACTTC. Translation gives CAIRVGVAGDVASQYF.

This chain joins TRBV29-1 and TRBJ1-5; D is perhaps TRBD1 (6 bases). V lost 8 bases and J lost 2, with 13 bases in between. The germline gives CDR1 SQVTM, CDR2 ANQGSEA. CDR3 length: 13 amino acids. CDR3 residues: CSSERTGNQPQHF. The CDR3 DNA reads as TGCAGCAGTGAGCGGACAGGCAATCAGCCCCAGCATTTT.

This clonotype was counted once. The J gene is TRBJ2-7, the V gene TRBV10-2; 9 bases fit TRBD2. The end of the DNA is better explained by TRBJ2-1, so the J call may be wrong. In germline, CDR1 is WSHSY, CDR2 SAAADI. This CDR3 has 15 residues. CDR3 loop: CASSVIAGAVNEQFF. In DNA form, the CDR3 reads TGCGCCAGCAGTGTGATAGCGGGGGCTGTGAATGAGCAGTTCTTC.

At least ten counts were recorded for this clonotype. The rearrangement joins TRBV2 to TRBJ1-2, with no clear D. The CDR3 runs 15 residues. Germline CDR1 is SNHLY and CDR2 is FYNNEI. Trimming left V 2 bases short and J 5 bases short, with 15 bases between. For the CDR3, the DNA is TGTGCCAGCAGTGAACTGGTGCTCCCAACTTATGGCTACACCTTC. This encodes CASSELVLPTYGYTF.

The chain is built from TRBV5-1 and TRBJ1-1; TRBD1 matches 7 bases. Germline V lookup: CDR1 SGHRS, CDR2 YFSETQ. The junction had 11 bases not matched to a gene; V was cut back by 2 bases and J by 1 base. The CDR3 length is 17 residues. Here the CDR3 DNA reads TGCGCCAGCAGCTTCGAATGGACAGGACTTGAGAACACTGAAGCTTTCTTT. As protein: CASSFEWTGLENTEAFF.

The rearrangement links TRBV19 to TRBJ1-3, with 9 bases that match TRBD1. Germline assignment: CDR1 LNHDA and CDR2 SQIVND (reference sequence). V gave up 1 base and J gave up 9 bases; unmatched junction bases: 13. The CDR3 contains 17 residues. As DNA, the CDR3 is TGTGCCAGTAGTATAGGCTCGGGACAGGGTGGTCGGAGCACCATATATTTT. Translating it yields CASSIGSGQGGRSTIYF.

The table lists this clonotype with many counts. The genes are TRBV7-2 and TRBJ2-2; D uncertain. From germline, CDR1 is SGHTA and CDR2 FQGNSA. Trimming removed 5 bases from V and 4 bases from J, with 11 bases in between. CDR3 length: 14 residues. CDR3 nucleotides: TGTGCCAGCAGCGCCCCGGCGGTCACCGGGGAGCTGTTTTTT. It is translated as CASSAPAVTGELFF.

The chain combines TRBV7-9 with TRBJ2-6; tentative D call: TRBD2 (5 bases). Germline values: CDR1 SEHNR, CDR2 FQNEAQ (reference sequence). CDR3 length: 14 residues. V gave up 3 bases and J gave up 4 bases, with 7 bases separating them. The CDR3 DNA reads as TGTGCCAGCAGCTTCGGCGGGGGGGCCAACGTCCTGACTTTC. This gives the protein CASSFGGGANVLTF.